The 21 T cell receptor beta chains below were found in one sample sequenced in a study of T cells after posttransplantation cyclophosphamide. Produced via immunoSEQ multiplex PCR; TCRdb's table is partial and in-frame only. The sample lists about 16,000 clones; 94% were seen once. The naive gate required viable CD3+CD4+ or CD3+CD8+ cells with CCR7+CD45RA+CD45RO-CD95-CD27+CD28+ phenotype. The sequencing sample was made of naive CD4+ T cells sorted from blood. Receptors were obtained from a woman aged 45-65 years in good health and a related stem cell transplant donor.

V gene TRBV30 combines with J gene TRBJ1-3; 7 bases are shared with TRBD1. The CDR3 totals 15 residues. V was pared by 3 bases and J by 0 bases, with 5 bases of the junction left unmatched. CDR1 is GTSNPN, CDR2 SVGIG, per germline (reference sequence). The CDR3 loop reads CAWSLGQISGNTIYF. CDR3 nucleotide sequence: TGTGCCTGGAGCTTGGGACAGATCTCTGGAAACACCATATATTTT.

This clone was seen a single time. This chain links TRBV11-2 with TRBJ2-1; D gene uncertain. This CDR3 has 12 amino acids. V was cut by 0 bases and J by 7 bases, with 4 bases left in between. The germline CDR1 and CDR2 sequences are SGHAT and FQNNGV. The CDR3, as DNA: TGTGCCAGCAGCTTAGATCTGAATGAGCAGTTCTTC. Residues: CASSLDLNEQFF.

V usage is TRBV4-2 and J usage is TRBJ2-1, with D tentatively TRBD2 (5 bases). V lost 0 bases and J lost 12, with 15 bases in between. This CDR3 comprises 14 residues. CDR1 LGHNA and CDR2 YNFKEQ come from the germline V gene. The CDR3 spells CASSQDGPLSGQFF. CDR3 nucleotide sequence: TGTGCCAGCAGCCAAGATGGCCCGCTAAGCGGGCAGTTCTTC.

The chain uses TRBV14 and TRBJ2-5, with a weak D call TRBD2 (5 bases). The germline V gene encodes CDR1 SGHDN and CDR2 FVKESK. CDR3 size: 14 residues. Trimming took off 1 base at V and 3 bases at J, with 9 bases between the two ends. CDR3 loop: CASSQVWGEETQYF. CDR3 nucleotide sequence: TGTGCCAGCAGCCAAGTTTGGGGAGAAGAGACCCAGTACTTC.

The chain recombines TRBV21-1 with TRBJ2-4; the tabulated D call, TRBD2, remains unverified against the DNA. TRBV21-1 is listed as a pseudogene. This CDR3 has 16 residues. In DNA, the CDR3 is TGTGCCAGCAGCACCGGACCCCTGCGGGTATTGGACATTCAGTACTTC. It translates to CASSTGPLRVLDIQYF.

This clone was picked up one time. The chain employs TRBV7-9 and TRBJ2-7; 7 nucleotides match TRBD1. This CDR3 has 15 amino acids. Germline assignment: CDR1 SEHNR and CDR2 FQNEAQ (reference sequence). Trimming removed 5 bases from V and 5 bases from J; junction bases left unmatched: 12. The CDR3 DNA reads TGTGCCAGCAGCCCTACGGGACAGAGGACCCACGAGCAGTACTTC. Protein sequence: CASSPTGQRTHEQYF.

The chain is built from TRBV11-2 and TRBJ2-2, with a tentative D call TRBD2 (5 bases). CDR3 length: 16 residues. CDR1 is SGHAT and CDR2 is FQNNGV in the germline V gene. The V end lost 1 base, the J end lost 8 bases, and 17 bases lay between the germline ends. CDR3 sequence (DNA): TGTGCCAGCAGCTTAGGGCCGGGAACGGTGGGGGGGGAGCTGTTTTTT. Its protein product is CASSLGPGTVGGELFF.

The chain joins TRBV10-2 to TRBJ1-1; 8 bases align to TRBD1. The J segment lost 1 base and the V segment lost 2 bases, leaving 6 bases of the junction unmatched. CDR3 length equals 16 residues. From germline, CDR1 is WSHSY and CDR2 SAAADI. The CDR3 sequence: CASSEGQGAPNTEAFF. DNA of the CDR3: TGCGCCAGCAGTGAGGGGCAGGGGGCGCCGAACACTGAAGCTTTCTTT.

This chain's CDR3 is CASSEASDSYEQYF. Written as DNA, the CDR3 is TGTGCCAGCAGTGAAGCGAGTGACTCCTACGAGCAGTACTTC. V is TRBV6-1 and J is TRBJ2-7; D not certain. This CDR3 contains 14 residues. Germline values: CDR1 MNHNS, CDR2 SASEGT. Trimming removed 0 bases from V and 0 bases from J, with 6 bases in between.

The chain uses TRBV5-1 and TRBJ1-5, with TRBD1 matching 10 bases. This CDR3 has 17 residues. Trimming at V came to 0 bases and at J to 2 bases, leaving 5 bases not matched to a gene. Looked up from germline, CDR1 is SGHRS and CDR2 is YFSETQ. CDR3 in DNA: TGCGCCAGCAGCTTGGGCTCCGGGACAGGGGGCAATCAGCCCCAGCATTTT. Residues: CASSLGSGTGGNQPQHF.

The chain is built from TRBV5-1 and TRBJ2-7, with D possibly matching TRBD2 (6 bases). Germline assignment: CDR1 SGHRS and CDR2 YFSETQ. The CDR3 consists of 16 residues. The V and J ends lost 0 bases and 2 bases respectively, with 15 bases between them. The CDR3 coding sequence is TGCGCCAGCAGCTTGGGCCCCGGGACTGAAACCTACGAGCAGTACTTC. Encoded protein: CASSLGPGTETYEQYF.

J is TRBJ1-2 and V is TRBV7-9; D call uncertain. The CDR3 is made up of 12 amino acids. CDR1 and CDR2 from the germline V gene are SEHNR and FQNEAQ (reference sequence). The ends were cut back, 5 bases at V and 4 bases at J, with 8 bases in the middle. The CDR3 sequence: CASSIESYGYTF. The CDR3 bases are TGTGCCAGCAGCATAGAGAGCTATGGCTACACCTTC. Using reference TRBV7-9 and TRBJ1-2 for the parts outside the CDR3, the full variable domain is DTGVSQNPRHKITKRGQNVTFRCDPISEHNRLYWYRQTLGQGPEFLTYFQNEAQLEKSRLLSDRFSAERPKGSFSTLEIQRTEQGDSAMYLCASSIESYGYTFGSGTRLTVV.

CDR3 sequence reads: CASRPPGHNTGELFF. In DNA, the CDR3 is TGTGCCAGCAGACCCCCGGGACACAACACCGGGGAGCTGTTTTTT. The chain carries TRBV6-5 and TRBJ2-2; TRBD1 is a possible D gene (6 bases). The V gene lost 6 bases and the J gene lost 2 bases, with 13 bases spanning the gap. This CDR3 is 15 amino acids long. CDR1 is MNHEY and CDR2 is SVGAGI in the germline V gene.

CDR3 region: CAWSVYPGLTSTYNEQFF. CDR3 bases: TGTGCCTGGAGTGTTTACCCGGGACTAACATCAACCTACAATGAGCAGTTCTTC. The chain links TRBV30 to TRBJ2-1; 7 nucleotides align to TRBD2. The CDR3 runs to 18 residues. V lost 0 bases and J lost 2; bases outside the gene matches: 13. Per germline, CDR1 GTSNPN and CDR2 SVGIG (reference sequence).

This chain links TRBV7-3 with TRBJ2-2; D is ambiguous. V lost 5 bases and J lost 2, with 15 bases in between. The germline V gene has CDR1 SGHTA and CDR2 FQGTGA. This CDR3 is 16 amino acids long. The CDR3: CASSPSQNRNTGELFF. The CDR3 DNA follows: TGTGCCAGCAGCCCCTCACAGAATCGAAACACCGGGGAGCTGTTTTTT. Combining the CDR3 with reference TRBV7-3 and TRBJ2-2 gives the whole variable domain GAGVSQTPSNKVTEKGKYVELRCDPISGHTALYWYRQSLGQGPEFLIYFQGTGAADDSGLPNDRFFAVRPEGSVSTLKIQRTERGDSAVYLCASSPSQNRNTGELFFGEGSRLTVL.

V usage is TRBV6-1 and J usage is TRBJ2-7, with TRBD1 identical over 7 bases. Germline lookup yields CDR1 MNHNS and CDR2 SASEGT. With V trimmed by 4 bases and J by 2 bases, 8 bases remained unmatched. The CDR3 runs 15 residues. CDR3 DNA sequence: TGTGCCAGCAGTGCGTTACCGGGACAGCCCTACGAGCAGTACTTC. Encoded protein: CASSALPGQPYEQYF.

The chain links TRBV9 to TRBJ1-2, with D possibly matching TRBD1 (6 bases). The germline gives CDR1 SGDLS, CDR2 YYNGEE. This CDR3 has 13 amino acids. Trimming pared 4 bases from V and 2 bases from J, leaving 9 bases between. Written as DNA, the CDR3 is TGTGCCAGCAGCCGTACAGGGAACTATGGCTACACCTTC. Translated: CASSRTGNYGYTF. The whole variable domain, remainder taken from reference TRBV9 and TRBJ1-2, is DSGVTQTPKHLITATGQRVTLRCSPRSGDLSVYWYQQSLDQGLQFLIQYYNGEERAKGNILERFSAQQFPDLHSELNLSSLELGDSALYFCASSRTGNYGYTFGSGTRLTVV.

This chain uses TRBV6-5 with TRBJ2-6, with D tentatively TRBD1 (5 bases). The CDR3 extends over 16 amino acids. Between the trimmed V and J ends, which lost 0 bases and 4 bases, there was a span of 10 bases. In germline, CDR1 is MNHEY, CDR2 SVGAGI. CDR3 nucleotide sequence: TGTGCCAGCAGTTACTCGACAGTTCTCGGGGCCAACGTCCTGACTTTC. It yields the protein CASSYSTVLGANVLTF.

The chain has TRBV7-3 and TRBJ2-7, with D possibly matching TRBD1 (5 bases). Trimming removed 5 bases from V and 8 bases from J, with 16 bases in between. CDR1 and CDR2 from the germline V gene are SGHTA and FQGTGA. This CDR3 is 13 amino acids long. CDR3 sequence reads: CASSQRGGSQQYF. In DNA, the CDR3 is TGTGCCAGCAGCCAAAGGGGTGGGTCGCAGCAGTACTTC.

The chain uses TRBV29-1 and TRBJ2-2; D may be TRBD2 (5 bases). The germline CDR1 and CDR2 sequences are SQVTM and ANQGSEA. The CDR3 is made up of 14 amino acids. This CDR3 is CTISTGANTGELFF. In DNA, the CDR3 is TGCACCATAAGTACCGGGGCGAACACCGGGGAGCTGTTTTTT.

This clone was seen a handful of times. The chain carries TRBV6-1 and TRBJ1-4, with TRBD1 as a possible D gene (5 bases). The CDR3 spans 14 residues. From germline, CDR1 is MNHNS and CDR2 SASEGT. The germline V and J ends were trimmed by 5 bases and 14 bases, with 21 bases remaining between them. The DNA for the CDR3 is TGTGCCAGCAGTTTCACATGGGGGGATCCCAGCCTGTTTTTT. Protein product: CASSFTWGDPSLFF.